One T cell receptor (beta chain) is described in this entry. The entry originates in a study of T-cell memory formation after mild COVID-19. Study-wide context: Largely donor-specific sequence clusters came from a couple of donors.

CDR3 length: 16 residues. CDR1 is SGHAT and CDR2 is FQNNGV in the germline V gene. With 4 bases clipped from V and 7 bases from J, the junction kept 10 bases outside the gene matches. It was 5'RACE with constant-segment primers that produced the TCR alpha and TCR beta cDNA libraries, which carried sample barcodes and UMIs. TCRdb ran MiXCR on the 5' RACE reads and lists one entry per CDR3 protein. This table has about 290,000 distinct CDR3 sequences, less than 20% appearing once. The TCR comes from a man aged 18 to 29 who had mild COVID-19 (a few samples of this study predate the infection). Cell type and time point are not known. The chain combines TRBV11-2 with TRBJ1-6, with TRBD1 matching over 7 bases. The source material was PBMCs or a T cell subset sorted from them (not recorded which). CDR3 residues: CASSWGQTKRNSPLHF. The CDR3 nucleotides are TGTGCCAGCAGCTGGGGACAGACTAAAAGGAATTCACCCCTCCACTTT.